This paragraph reports one T cell receptor (beta chain). Its antigen is as yet unknown. This entry is derived from a study of OX40 agonist ivuxolimab in advanced cancers. At the level of the study: Six ivuxolimab dose levels, 0.01 to 10 mg/kg, were given intravenously every 2 weeks. One hepatocellular carcinoma and a couple of cutaneous melanoma patients partially responded.

Measured with immunoSEQ multiplex PCR; TCRdb has only the in-frame clones, and not every one. The sample records roughly 70,000 clones, 75% to 95% being singletons. General observations from the study: With doses of 0.1-3.0 mg/kg, partial responders showed among the lowest clonal expansion.

The source material was CD4+ or CD8+ T cells sorted from blood, sampled in a trial of the OX40 agonist ivuxolimab. The TCR comes from an adult with an advanced solid tumor such as melanoma, head and neck, liver or kidney cancer.

CDR3 region: CASRHGLYEQYF. The CDR3 nucleotides read TGTGCCAGCAGACACGGACTATACGAGCAGTACTTC. The rearrangement uses TRBV6-6 and TRBJ2-7; D is perhaps TRBD2 (6 bases). Germline values: CDR1 MNHNY, CDR2 SVGAGI (reference sequence). V was cut by 6 bases and J by 4 bases, with 10 bases left in between. CDR3 size: 12 residues.